The 24 T cell receptor beta chains reported below all come from one sample, sequenced in a study of cytomegalovirus exposure and HLA in healthy donors. Vbeta (60) and Jbeta (13) primers were used in the PCR. Method: immunoSEQ multiplex PCR; TCRdb's copy keeps in-frame clones and lacks some. The sample lists over 95,000 clones; roughly 80% were seen once. The sequencing input was PBMCs. The receptors stem from a female donor in good health and CMV-seronegative.

The chain has TRBV25-1 and TRBJ1-1; TRBD1 might be the D (5 bases). The germline V and J ends were trimmed by 5 bases and 5 bases, with 27 bases remaining between them. The germline V gene encodes CDR1 MGHDK and CDR2 SYGVNS. This CDR3 is 18 amino acids long. In nucleotides, the CDR3 is TGTGCCAGCAGTTCAACCATAACCTGGGGGGGTTCGGCAACTGAAGCTTTCTTT. Protein sequence: CASSSTITWGGSATEAFF.

The chain combines TRBV9 with TRBJ1-1; D gene uncertain. This CDR3 has 14 residues. The germline V gene encodes CDR1 SGDLS and CDR2 YYNGEE. Between the trimmed V and J ends, which lost 0 bases and 4 bases, there was a span of 10 bases. The CDR3 protein is CASSVGEGSTEAFF. CDR3 bases: TGTGCCAGCAGCGTAGGGGAGGGTTCCACTGAAGCTTTCTTT.

The rearrangement uses TRBV5-8 and TRBJ2-2, with D possibly matching TRBD1 (6 bases). The CDR3 is made up of 16 amino acids. Germline CDR1 is SGHTS and CDR2 is YDEGEE. V lost 5 bases, J lost 0 bases, and 14 bases lay in between. CDR3 coding DNA: TGTGCCAGCAGACAGGGTTTGTCTGCGAACACCGGGGAGCTGTTTTTT. This encodes CASRQGLSANTGELFF.

The V and J genes are TRBV28 and TRBJ1-2; possibly TRBD1 for D (5 bases). With 8 bases removed from V and 4 bases from J, the gap between germline ends came to 20 bases. There are 15 residues in the CDR3. Germline-derived CDR1 and CDR2 are MDHEN and SYDVKM. This chain's CDR3 is CASSGGSQRSYGYTF. The CDR3 nucleotides read TGTGCCAGCTCCGGGGGTTCGCAGAGGTCCTATGGCTACACCTTC.

The count of this clone is one. The chain carries TRBV7-8 and TRBJ1-3, with D hard to call. CDR1 is SGHVS, CDR2 FQNEAQ, per germline. The CDR3 length is 16 residues. V was pared by 2 bases and J by 3 bases, with 14 bases between. Here the CDR3 reads CASSLSQAPRGNTIYF. CDR3 sequence (DNA): TGTGCCAGCAGCTTAAGCCAGGCGCCTCGTGGAAACACCATATATTTT.

V usage is TRBV30 and J usage is TRBJ2-1, with no clear D. This CDR3 is built from 11 residues. Germline V CDR1 and CDR2: GTSNPN, SVGIG (reference sequence). Deletions cut 2 bases from V and 6 bases from J, with 5 bases between. CDR3 DNA sequence: TGTGCCTGGAGTTCGGGCAATGAGCAGTTCTTC. Translation gives CAWSSGNEQFF. The whole variable domain, remainder taken from reference TRBV30 and TRBJ2-1, is SQTIHQWPATLVQPVGSPLSLECTVEGTSNPNLYWYRQAAGRGLQLLFYSVGIGQISSEVPQNLSASRPQDRQFILSSKKLLLSDSGFYLCAWSSGNEQFFGPGTRLTVL.

This clone showed up just a few times. The CDR3 is CASSEDLSANIQYF. CDR3 sequence (DNA): TGTGCCAGCAGCGAAGACCTAAGCGCGAACATTCAGTACTTC. The V and J genes are TRBV9 and TRBJ2-4, with D uncertain. Between the trimmed V and J ends, which lost 3 bases and 7 bases, there was a span of 14 bases. This CDR3 contains 14 residues. The V gene's germline CDR1 is SGDLS and CDR2 YYNGEE. Based on the CDR3 plus reference TRBV9 and TRBJ2-4, the full variable domain is DSGVTQTPKHLITATGQRVTLRCSPRSGDLSVYWYQQSLDQGLQFLIQYYNGEERAKGNILERFSAQQFPDLHSELNLSSLELGDSALYFCASSEDLSANIQYFGAGTRLSVL.

This clone was detected only a few times. The rearrangement joins TRBV28 to TRBJ1-5; possibly TRBD1 for D (5 bases). The V gene lost 6 bases and the J gene lost 0 bases, with 9 bases spanning the gap. Germline V gene lookup returns CDR1 MDHEN and CDR2 SYDVKM. The CDR3 consists of 14 residues. CDR3 in amino acids: CASREGPSNQPQHF. CDR3 bases: TGTGCCAGCAGGGAGGGACCTAGCAATCAGCCCCAGCATTTT.

The chain carries TRBV4-2 and TRBJ1-4; 7 bases line up with TRBD1. This CDR3 has 17 amino acids. Trimming at V came to 4 bases and at J to 5 bases, leaving 13 bases not matched to a gene. CDR1 and CDR2 (germline): LGHNA, YNFKEQ. The CDR3 reads CASSLRGEGALNEKLFF. The DNA for the CDR3 is TGTGCCAGCAGCCTTAGGGGTGAGGGGGCCCTAAATGAAAAACTGTTTTTT.

The chain carries TRBV11-2 and TRBJ2-3, with unresolved D. Germline-derived CDR1 and CDR2 are SGHAT and FQNNGV. The length of the CDR3 is 13 residues. V was trimmed by 2 bases and J by 1 base, leaving 4 bases between them. The CDR3 DNA is TGTGCCAGCAGCTTAATAGGCACAGATACGCAGTATTTT. This sequence encodes CASSLIGTDTQYF.

The chain couples TRBV5-1 to TRBJ1-2; D is unclear. V shed 4 bases and J shed 0 bases, with 13 bases lying between them. The CDR3 sequence is 15 residues long. Germline lookup yields CDR1 SGHRS and CDR2 YFSETQ. For the CDR3, the DNA is TGCGCCAGCAGCGAAAACAGACCCGCTAACTATGGCTACACCTTC. This gives the protein CASSENRPANYGYTF.

The chain couples TRBV7-9 to TRBJ1-1; 9 bases map to TRBD1. With V trimmed by 3 bases and J by 4 bases, 9 bases remained unmatched. CDR1 and CDR2 (germline): SEHNR, FQNEAQ (reference sequence). The CDR3 has 16 amino acids. The chain's CDR3 is CASSFGTGNRRTEAFF. The CDR3 DNA reads TGTGCCAGCAGCTTTGGGACAGGGAATCGGCGCACTGAAGCTTTCTTT.

The chain has TRBV10-2 and TRBJ1-2; 8 bases line up with TRBD1. V shed 5 bases, J shed 1 base, and the junction held 6 bases outside the gene matches. Per the germline V gene, CDR1 is WSHSY and CDR2 is SAAADI. The CDR3 extends over 15 amino acids. The CDR3 sequence: CASSTGTGGNYGYTF. Written as DNA, the CDR3 is TGCGCCAGCAGTACCGGGACAGGCGGTAACTATGGCTACACCTTC.

Details on this clone: The sample contains more than one DNA sequence encoding this CDR3. The chain employs TRBV19 and TRBJ1-1; D not resolved. V gave up 3 bases and J gave up 0 bases, with 5 bases separating them. There are 13 residues in the CDR3. Looked up from germline, CDR1 is LNHDA and CDR2 is SQIVND (reference sequence). The chain's CDR3 is CASSISVNTEAFF. CDR3 DNA sequence: TGTGCCAGTAGTATTTCAGTGAACACTGAAGCTTTCTTT.

This clone was detected a few times. The rearrangement joins TRBV5-6 to TRBJ1-3; D gene ambiguous. CDR3 length: 13 amino acids. Trimming took off 0 bases at V and 4 bases at J, with 5 bases between the two ends. Germline V gene sequence: CDR1 SGHDT, CDR2 YYEEEE. CDR3 bases: TGTGCCAGCAGCTTGGCCAGGGGAAACACCATATATTTT. Protein: CASSLARGNTIYF.

The gene calls are TRBV10-3 and TRBJ2-1; tentatively, D is TRBD2 (6 bases). The CDR3 runs 12 residues. CDR1 ENHRY and CDR2 SYGVKD come from the germline V gene. V dropped 0 bases and J dropped 10 bases, with 7 bases sitting between them. The CDR3 is CAISESRGEQFF. The DNA of the CDR3 is TGTGCCATCAGTGAGTCGCGGGGCGAGCAGTTCTTC.

Worth noting for this clone: One junction end does not reproduce the germline sequence, and a read error may be involved. The V gene is TRBV7-9, the J gene TRBJ2-5; D possibly corresponds to TRBD1 (5 bases). This CDR3 spans 15 amino acids. In germline, CDR1 is SEHNR, CDR2 FQNEAQ (reference sequence). In DNA, the CDR3 is TGTTCCAGCAGCTTAGTGCTAGGGGTCCGGGAGACCCAGTACTTC. This codes for CSSSLVLGVRETQYF.

The chain recombines TRBV11-2 with TRBJ2-5, with unresolved D. CDR1 is SGHAT, CDR2 FQNNGV, per germline. The CDR3 loop spans 12 amino acids. Trimming cost V 0 bases and J 5 bases, with 4 bases left between them. The CDR3 DNA reads TGTGCCAGCAGCTTAGATTCGGAGACCCAGTACTTC. It translates to CASSLDSETQYF. The whole variable domain, remainder taken from reference TRBV11-2 and TRBJ2-5, is EAGVAQSPRYKIIEKRQSVAFWCNPISGHATLYWYQQILGQGPKLLIQFQNNGVVDDSQLPKDRFSAERLKGVDSTLKIQPAKLEDSAVYLCASSLDSETQYFGPGTRLLVL.

In nucleotides, the CDR3 is TGCAGCGTTGAAGATCTCAAGGCTGCGGGGTACAATGAGCAGTTCTTC. Its translation: CSVEDLKAAGYNEQFF. The chain is built from TRBV29-1 and TRBJ2-1; D perhaps matches TRBD2 (6 bases). The CDR3 sequence is 16 residues long. CDR1 and CDR2 (germline): SQVTM, ANQGSEA. Between the trimmed V and J ends, which lost 0 bases and 4 bases, there was a span of 16 bases.

The V and J genes are TRBV19 and TRBJ1-4, with 9 bases lining up with TRBD1. V was clipped by 5 bases and J by 5 bases; unmatched bases: 3. The CDR3 has 14 residues. Germline V gene lookup returns CDR1 LNHDA and CDR2 SQIVND (reference sequence). The DNA of the CDR3 is TGTGCCAGTAGTTCGGACAGGGGAAATGAAAAACTGTTTTTT. It encodes CASSSDRGNEKLFF.

V is TRBV10-3 and J is TRBJ2-3; TRBD2 agrees at 12 bases. Looked up from germline, CDR1 is ENHRY and CDR2 is SYGVKD. V was clipped by 4 bases and J by 4 bases; unmatched bases: 6. There are 16 residues in the CDR3. The CDR3 reads CAISGGLAGSADTQYF. The CDR3 region has the DNA TGTGCCATCAGTGGTGGACTAGCGGGGTCCGCAGATACGCAGTATTTT.

The rearrangement joins TRBV15 to TRBJ2-5; D not certain. This CDR3 comprises 11 residues. Germline V gene data show CDR1 as LNHNV and CDR2 as YYDKDF (reference sequence). Between the trimmed V and J ends, which lost 5 bases and 7 bases, there was a span of 8 bases. The DNA of the CDR3 is TGTGCCACCAGCGCTGGGCGGACCCAGTACTTC. Encoded protein: CATSAGRTQYF.

The chain's CDR3 is CASSPSGDGELFF. CDR3 DNA: TGTGCCAGCTCACCTAGCGGGGACGGGGAGCTGTTTTTT. The chain joins TRBV18 to TRBJ2-2; 8 nucleotides match TRBD2. This CDR3 spans 13 amino acids. V lost 3 bases and J lost 7; bases outside the gene matches: 1. Germline lookup yields CDR1 KGHSH and CDR2 LQKENI.

The chain carries TRBV4-1 and TRBJ2-7, with 7 bases aligning to TRBD2. The CDR3 spans 16 residues. The V segment lost 4 bases and the J segment 0 bases; nucleotides outside the gene matches: 9. Germline CDR1 reads MGHRA; CDR2 reads YSYEKL. CDR3 coding DNA: TGCGCCAGCAGCCGGAGAGCGGGGCAAAACTCCTACGAGCAGTACTTC. It is translated as CASSRRAGQNSYEQYF.